This passage covers 21 T cell receptor beta chains from one sample sequenced in a study of neurological immune-mediated disorders. Using its own MiXCR run on the 5' RACE reads, TCRdb lists one record per CDR3 protein. The sample lists 50,000 or so distinct CDR3 sequences, 3.8% seen once, with 6.5% to 8% in the top ten. Sequenced material: PBMCs. Receptors were obtained from a man aged 60 to 69 with multiple sclerosis.

This clonotype has more than one count but fewer than ten. The gene calls are TRBV3-1 and TRBJ2-3, with 11 bases aligning to TRBD2. The CDR3 runs 15 residues. CDR1 LGHDT and CDR2 YNNKEL come from the germline V gene (reference sequence). The V and J ends lost 6 bases and 5 bases, in that order; junction bases with no gene match: 7. The CDR3 protein is CASRLSGGAGDTQYF. DNA for the CDR3: TGTGCCAGCAGGCTTAGCGGGGGGGCTGGAGATACGCAGTATTTT.

In this sample, this clonotype turned up many times. The chain carries TRBV5-1 and TRBJ2-7, with D maybe TRBD2 (5 bases). Between the trimmed V and J ends, which lost 6 bases and 2 bases, there was a span of 12 bases. The CDR3 is 13 amino acids. Germline values: CDR1 SGHRS, CDR2 YFSETQ. The CDR3 DNA sequence: TGCGCCAGCAAGGAGGTATCCACCTACGAGCAGTACTTC. Its translation is CASKEVSTYEQYF.

This clonotype was counted ten times or more. The chain has TRBV9 and TRBJ2-1; the match to TRBD1 covers 9 bases. The V gene's germline CDR1 is SGDLS and CDR2 YYNGEE. The CDR3 spans 14 residues. V lost 5 bases and J lost 4; bases outside the gene matches: 4. CDR3 sequence (DNA): TGTGCCAGCAGTGCCGGGACAGGGTACAATGAGCAGTTCTTC. It translates to CASSAGTGYNEQFF.

This clonotype was seen repeatedly, ten times or more. The chain combines TRBV11-2 with TRBJ2-5, with 7 nucleotides matching TRBD1. The CDR3 is 16 amino acids. The junction had 9 bases not matched to a gene; V was cut back by 1 base and J by 4 bases. The germline V gene encodes CDR1 SGHAT and CDR2 FQNNGV. The CDR3 nucleotides read TGTGCCAGCAGCTTAGGAACAGGGGCGATCATAGAGACCCAGTACTTC. This encodes CASSLGTGAIIETQYF.

This clonotype was counted many times. The V call is TRBV5-5, the J call TRBJ1-2, with a weak D call TRBD1 (6 bases). The germline gives CDR1 SGHKS, CDR2 YYEKEE (reference sequence). The CDR3 sequence is 13 residues long. Between the trimmed V and J ends, which lost 1 base and 4 bases, there was a span of 8 bases. The CDR3 region is CASSLRQVYGYTF. The CDR3 DNA reads as TGTGCCAGCAGCTTGAGACAGGTCTATGGCTACACCTTC.

The table lists this clonotype with many counts. The gene calls are TRBV12-3 or TRBV12-4 and TRBJ1-5; D unclear. Trimming pared 4 bases from V and 7 bases from J, leaving 8 bases between. The CDR3 runs 12 residues. The CDR3: CASSYAGQPQHF. The DNA of the CDR3 is TGTGCCAGCAGTTATGCAGGCCAGCCCCAGCATTTT.

This clonotype was seen many times. The chain has TRBV7-9 and TRBJ1-2, with a weak D call TRBD1 (6 bases). Trimming took off 3 bases at V and 10 bases at J, with 12 bases between the two ends. CDR1 and CDR2 from the germline V gene are SEHNR and FQNEAQ (reference sequence). This CDR3 spans 12 amino acids. CDR3 nucleotide sequence: TGTGCCAGCAGCTTCAACAGGGAAGACTACACCTTC. This sequence encodes CASSFNREDYTF.

This clonotype was detected only once. The conserved final phenylalanine or tryptophan is absent from the CDR3, which likely points to a read error. The chain employs TRBV14 and TRBJ1-2, with D unclear. Trimming took 3 bases from V and 4 from J, leaving 9 bases between them. The germline V gene has CDR1 SGHDN and CDR2 FVKESK. This CDR3 comprises 13 residues. CDR3 bases: TGTGCCAGCAGCCACGTCGGGTCCTATGGCTACACCAAC. Amino acid sequence: CASSHVGSYGYTN.

This clonotype was detected only a few times. V is TRBV5-1 and J is TRBJ2-3; D is undetermined. CDR3 length: 14 residues. V lost 6 bases and J lost 0, with 11 bases in between. Germline V gene lookup returns CDR1 SGHRS and CDR2 YFSETQ. The CDR3 here is CASNLSPSTDTQYF. CDR3 in DNA: TGCGCCAGCAACCTCAGTCCTAGCACAGATACGCAGTATTTT.

In this sample, this clonotype turned up many times. This sequence joins TRBV20-1 and TRBJ2-3; the match to TRBD2 covers 9 bases. The CDR3 covers 15 residues. CDR1 is DFQATT and CDR2 is SNEGSKA in the germline V gene (reference sequence). The V and J ends lost 4 bases and 2 bases, in that order; junction bases with no gene match: 7. CDR3 sequence reads: CSAKSGGGATDTQYF. The CDR3 coding sequence is TGCAGTGCTAAGTCTGGCGGGGGGGCCACAGATACGCAGTATTTT.

This clonotype was seen ten or more times. The chain joins TRBV12-3 or TRBV12-4 to TRBJ1-1; no clear D gene. The CDR3 is 13 amino acids. V was cut by 2 bases and J by 2 bases, with 6 bases left in between. The CDR3 loop is CASSLQRNTEAFF. The CDR3 DNA reads TGTGCCAGCAGTTTACAAAGAAACACTGAAGCTTTCTTT.

This clonotype was seen repeatedly, ten times or more. The rearrangement links TRBV5-1 to TRBJ1-4; D gene unclear. Trimming cost V 0 bases and J 4 bases, with 10 bases left between them. Germline CDR1 SGHRS, CDR2 YFSETQ. This CDR3 has 15 residues. CDR3 nucleotides: TGCGCCAGCAGCTTGGGCTCTTCAGTTAATGAAAAACTGTTTTTT. Translated: CASSLGSSVNEKLFF.

This clonotype was found a few times. The chain joins TRBV20-1 to TRBJ2-1; 9 nucleotides match TRBD2. This CDR3 contains 14 residues. The germline V gene encodes CDR1 DFQATT and CDR2 SNEGSKA (reference sequence). Trimming at V came to 0 bases and at J to 12 bases, leaving 9 bases not matched to a gene. The CDR3 region has the DNA TGCAGTGCTAGAGAAACTAGCGGGCGGTGGGGGCAGTTCTTC. This codes for CSARETSGRWGQFF.

This clonotype appeared many times. The chain has TRBV12-3 or TRBV12-4 and TRBJ1-1; D is possibly TRBD1 (6 bases). This CDR3 has 16 residues. V lost 6 bases to trimming and J lost 0 bases, with 17 bases between them. For the CDR3, the DNA is TGTGCCAGCAGCCCCTCGGGGGGGCGGATGAACACTGAAGCTTTCTTT. Amino acids: CASSPSGGRMNTEAFF.

This clonotype was seen many times. The chain links TRBV5-1 to TRBJ2-1; 10 positions match TRBD2. The CDR3 runs to 17 residues. V lost 0 bases and J lost 10; bases outside the gene matches: 13. Germline assignment: CDR1 SGHRS and CDR2 YFSETQ. The CDR3 sequence: CASSLGLAGARGQEQFF. CDR3 DNA: TGCGCCAGCAGCTTGGGACTAGCGGGCGCTCGTGGGCAAGAGCAGTTCTTC.

This clonotype was recorded at least ten times. The chain employs TRBV18 and TRBJ1-2, with 9 bases identical to TRBD1. The CDR3 sequence is 16 residues long. V trimming: 3 bases; J trimming: 2 bases; junction bases outside the gene matches: 7. The germline CDR1 and CDR2 sequences are KGHSH and LQKENI. CDR3 sequence: CASSPAGTGFNYGYTF. In nucleotides, the CDR3 is TGTGCCAGCTCACCCGCCGGGACAGGGTTCAACTATGGCTACACCTTC.

This clonotype was seen many times. The V gene is TRBV15, the J gene TRBJ1-2; D gene unclear. CDR1 is LNHNV and CDR2 is YYDKDF in the germline V gene (reference sequence). Deletions cut 0 bases from V and 8 bases from J, with 7 bases between. The CDR3 extends over 12 amino acids. In nucleotides, the CDR3 is TGTGCCACCAGCAGAGACGGGGAGGGCTACACCTTC. Amino acids: CATSRDGEGYTF. Based on the CDR3 plus reference TRBV15 and TRBJ1-2, the full variable domain is DAMVIQNPRYQVTQFGKPVTLSCSQTLNHNVMYWYQQKSSQAPKLLFHYYDKDFNNEADTPDNFQSRRPNTSFCFLDIRSPGLGDTAMYLCATSRDGEGYTFGSGTRLTVV.

This clonotype was picked up many times. CDR3: CSASRTSGAYEQYF. In nucleotides, the CDR3 is TGCAGTGCTTCAAGGACTAGCGGGGCCTACGAGCAGTACTTC. The chain couples TRBV20-1 to TRBJ2-7, with TRBD2 identical over 12 bases. Germline CDR1 reads DFQATT; CDR2 reads SNEGSKA (reference sequence). The CDR3 runs 14 residues. V dropped 5 bases and J dropped 2; count of bases not matched to a gene: 4.

This clonotype came up many times. This chain links TRBV25-1 with TRBJ2-3; D uncertain. The CDR3 covers 12 residues. Germline V gene sequence: CDR1 MGHDK, CDR2 SYGVNS. Trimming shortened V by 3 bases and J by 5 bases, and 6 bases separated the two germline ends. The CDR3 reads CASSDLQDTQYF. CDR3 coding DNA: TGTGCCAGCAGTGATCTGCAAGATACGCAGTATTTT.

In this sample, this clonotype turned up many times. The chain joins TRBV15 to TRBJ2-7; D gene ambiguous. V lost 7 bases to trimming and J lost 4 bases, with 17 bases between them. CDR1 LNHNV and CDR2 YYDKDF come from the germline V gene (reference sequence). The CDR3 extends over 14 amino acids. The DNA of the CDR3 is TGTGCCACCAATCTACCCGGGTCGAATTACGAGCAGTACTTC. Protein product: CATNLPGSNYEQYF.

This clonotype has ten or more counts. This chain links TRBV7-9 with TRBJ1-6; D gene uncertain. Germline CDR1 is SEHNR and CDR2 is FQNEAQ (reference sequence). Trimming cost V 4 bases and J 0 bases, with 7 bases left between them. The CDR3 has 15 amino acids. The CDR3 nucleotides read TGTGCCAGCAGCTCCCCGGGCTCCTATAATTCACCCCTCCACTTT. The encoded protein is CASSSPGSYNSPLHF.